Presented here are 11 T cell receptor beta chains from one specimen sequenced in a study of cytomegalovirus exposure and HLA in healthy donors. With 60 Vbeta and 13 Jbeta primers, the PCR was carried out. Libraries were prepared by immunoSEQ multiplex PCR; TCRdb keeps only in-frame clonotypes and omits some of them. Counted here are 150,000 or so clones, 75% occurring once; the ten biggest clones make up more than 6.5%. The sequenced sample was PBMCs. These receptors came from a man aged 30 to 39 in good health and CMV-seronegative.

This chain uses TRBV2 with TRBJ2-7; no clear D. In germline, CDR1 is SNHLY, CDR2 FYNNEI. The CDR3 is 13 residues long. The V and J ends lost 7 bases and 5 bases respectively, with 15 bases between them. The CDR3 DNA is TGTGCCAGCATTATGGCCACTACCCACGAGCAGTACTTC. Protein sequence: CASIMATTHEQYF. Full variable domain (missing parts from reference TRBV2 and TRBJ2-7): EPEVTQTPSHQVTQMGQEVILRCVPISNHLYFYWYRQILGQKVEFLVSFYNNEISEKSEIFDDQFSVERPDGSNFTLKIRSTKLEDSAMYFCASIMATTHEQYFGPGTRLTVT.

This clone occurred a few times. This chain connects TRBV29-1 to TRBJ1-1; 7 positions agree with TRBD1. J gave up 5 bases and V 3 bases, and 3 bases lay outside the gene matches. CDR3 length: 12 amino acids. Germline CDR1 SQVTM, CDR2 ANQGSEA. The CDR3 DNA sequence: TGCAGCGTTGAGACAGGGAGGACTGAAGCTTTCTTT. Translated: CSVETGRTEAFF.

Worth noting for this clone: The junction departs from the called germline gene at one end, perhaps through a read error. The chain recombines TRBV10-3 with TRBJ2-6, with D possibly matching TRBD1 (5 bases). The CDR3 extends over 16 amino acids. Germline values: CDR1 ENHRY, CDR2 SYGVKD. CDR3 nucleotide sequence: TGTGCCATCAGTGATAATGCATACTCTGGGGCCAACTTCCTGACTTTC. Protein product: CAISDNAYSGANFLTF.

The J gene is TRBJ2-5, the V gene TRBV6-5; 7 nucleotides line up with TRBD1. Germline V gene data show CDR1 as MNHEY and CDR2 as SVGAGI. With 5 bases clipped from V and 0 bases from J, the junction kept 6 bases outside the gene matches. The CDR3 extends over 15 amino acids. The CDR3 nucleotides read TGTGCCAGCAGTCGACAGGGACACTACCAAGAGACCCAGTACTTC. This translates into CASSRQGHYQETQYF.

The chain couples TRBV5-1 to TRBJ2-5; D possibly corresponds to TRBD2 (6 bases). The V end was cut by 0 bases, the J end by 6 bases, with 12 bases between. This CDR3 comprises 14 residues. Germline V gene data show CDR1 as SGHRS and CDR2 as YFSETQ. The CDR3 DNA is TGCGCCAGCAGCTTGGCTACGGGGGAGCAGACCCAGTACTTC. Translation gives CASSLATGEQTQYF. The full variable domain, rest sourced from reference TRBV5-1 and TRBJ2-5, is KAGVTQTPRYLIKTRGQQVTLSCSPISGHRSVSWYQQTPGQGLQFLFEYFSETQRNKGNFPGRFSGRQFSNSRSEMNVSTLELGDSALYLCASSLATGEQTQYFGPGTRLLVL.

The J gene is TRBJ1-2, the V gene TRBV7-2; 11 bases are shared with TRBD1. From germline, CDR1 is SGHTA and CDR2 FQGNSA. This CDR3 contains 16 residues. The ends lost 4 bases at V and 4 bases at J; junction bases unmatched: 8. The CDR3 region has the DNA TGTGCCAGCAGCTCCCTGGGACAGGGGGACGGCTATGGCTACACCTTC. Translated: CASSSLGQGDGYGYTF.

V gene TRBV5-1 combines with J gene TRBJ2-3, with D perhaps matching TRBD1 (5 bases). V was trimmed by 0 bases and J by 4 bases, leaving 9 bases between them. Germline V gene lookup returns CDR1 SGHRS and CDR2 YFSETQ. The CDR3 contains 14 residues. The CDR3 loop is CASSLAPGPDTQYF. The CDR3 nucleotides are TGCGCCAGCAGCTTGGCTCCAGGGCCAGATACGCAGTATTTT.

The rearrangement links TRBV4-1 to TRBJ1-2; a weak D match, TRBD1 (6 bases). The CDR3 totals 15 residues. Germline lookup yields CDR1 MGHRA and CDR2 YSYEKL. The ends were cut back, 2 bases at V and 2 bases at J, with 12 bases in the middle. The CDR3 loop reads CASSQLQTGNYGYTF. The CDR3 region has the DNA TGCGCCAGCAGCCAATTACAGACAGGCAACTATGGCTACACCTTC.

The J gene is TRBJ2-1, the V gene TRBV18, with a possible D match to TRBD1 (8 bases). V shed 3 bases and J shed 4 bases, with 16 bases lying between them. CDR3 length equals 16 residues. The germline V gene has CDR1 KGHSH and CDR2 LQKENI. As DNA, the CDR3 is TGTGCCAGCTCACCGACTGGACAGGGAGGGTACAATGAGCAGTTCTTC. Protein: CASSPTGQGGYNEQFF.

The chain carries TRBV5-1 and TRBJ2-1; TRBD1 matches at 7 bases. CDR1 and CDR2 (germline): SGHRS, YFSETQ. The CDR3 loop spans 16 amino acids. J lost 4 bases, V lost 2 bases, and 9 bases had no gene match. The DNA for the CDR3 is TGCGCCAGCAGCTTTCATCGGACAGGAGTATACAATGAGCAGTTCTTC. It codes for CASSFHRTGVYNEQFF. The entire variable domain, with the rest obtained from reference TRBV5-1 and TRBJ2-1, is as follows: KAGVTQTPRYLIKTRGQQVTLSCSPISGHRSVSWYQQTPGQGLQFLFEYFSETQRNKGNFPGRFSGRQFSNSRSEMNVSTLELGDSALYLCASSFHRTGVYNEQFFGPGTRLTVL.

The chain employs TRBV18 and TRBJ1-4; 11 positions agree with TRBD1. This CDR3 spans 16 amino acids. Looked up from germline, CDR1 is KGHSH and CDR2 is LQKENI. Trimming cost V 0 bases and J 8 bases; bases outside gene matches: 5. CDR3 loop: CASSPPPGTGGEKLFF. CDR3 in DNA: TGTGCCAGCTCACCACCCCCGGGGACAGGGGGGGAAAAACTGTTTTTT.